Below, 17 T cell receptor beta chains from the same sample are listed, as sequenced in a study of CD8 T cells in ankylosing spondylitis. From the 5' RACE reads, TCRdb called clonotypes with MiXCR, one entry per CDR3 protein. This sample yields 310,000 or so distinct CDR3 sequences, of which 20% are seen a single time; about 8% belongs to the top ten. Material for sequencing was blood, either unsorted or a sorted T cell fraction (not recorded which). The receptor source for this set is a male donor with ankylosing spondylitis or in good health (not recorded which).

This clonotype has only a few counts. CDR3 DNA: TGTGCCAGCAGCCCACGACTAGCGGGAGAGCAGTTCTTC. It encodes CASSPRLAGEQFF. The V gene is TRBV7-8, the J gene TRBJ2-1; 11 bases are shared with TRBD2. The length of the CDR3 is 13 residues. J lost 10 bases, V lost 5 bases, and 4 bases had no gene match. From germline, CDR1 is SGHVS and CDR2 FQNEAQ.

The gene calls are TRBV27 and TRBJ2-7; 7 bases map to TRBD2. The length of the CDR3 is 15 residues. Trimming at V came to 4 bases and at J to 3 bases, leaving 9 bases not matched to a gene. Per germline, CDR1 MNHEY and CDR2 SMNVEV (reference sequence). Written as DNA, the CDR3 is TGTGCCAGCAGTTCCCAGGGAGGGGCGGGCTACGAGCAGTACGTC. Protein sequence: CASSSQGGAGYEQYV.

V usage is TRBV29-1 and J usage is TRBJ2-7; no firm D call. V lost 4 bases, J lost 4 bases, and 14 bases lay in between. The length of the CDR3 is 13 residues. Germline V gene lookup returns CDR1 SQVTM and CDR2 ANQGSEA. CDR3 sequence: CSVVIGGLYEQYV. The CDR3 region has the DNA TGCAGCGTTGTAATAGGTGGGCTATACGAGCAGTACGTC.

This clonotype was seen a handful of times. V is TRBV20-1 and J is TRBJ2-2; 9 nucleotides match TRBD2. V was pared by 3 bases and J by 0 bases, with 8 bases of the junction left unmatched. In germline, CDR1 is DFQATT, CDR2 SNEGSKA (reference sequence). This CDR3 contains 17 residues. This CDR3 reads CSARPTLAGTNTGELFF. The CDR3 DNA is TGCAGTGCTAGGCCGACCCTAGCGGGGACGAACACCGGGGAGCTGTTTTTT.

This clonotype was seen only a few times. This chain's CDR3 is CASSWLRGAGTGELFF. The CDR3 nucleotides read TGTGCCAGCAGTTGGCTCCGGGGGGCCGGTACCGGGGAGCTGTTTTTT. V is TRBV12-3 or TRBV12-4 and J is TRBJ2-2; possibly TRBD2 for D (7 bases). The ends were cut back, 4 bases at V and 5 bases at J, with 17 bases in the middle. This CDR3 comprises 16 residues.

This clonotype was observed many times. The chain carries TRBV9 and TRBJ1-4; 8 bases map to TRBD1. The CDR3 contains 17 residues. Germline CDR1 is SGDLS and CDR2 is YYNGEE. The V gene end was trimmed by 3 bases and the J gene end by 0 bases; junction bases not matched to a gene: 7. This chain's CDR3 is CASSEKDRVATNEKLFF. DNA of the CDR3: TGTGCCAGCAGCGAAAAGGACAGGGTTGCAACTAATGAAAAACTGTTTTTT.

Only a few counts were recorded for this clonotype. The chain joins TRBV28 to TRBJ2-7; 9 bases fit TRBD1. This CDR3 is 15 amino acids long. V shed 6 bases, J shed 0 bases, and the junction held 6 bases outside the gene matches. From germline, CDR1 is MDHEN and CDR2 SYDVKM. Written as DNA, the CDR3 is TGTGCCAGCAGCCAAGGACAGGGGATCTCCTACGAGCAGTACGTC. As protein: CASSQGQGISYEQYV.

The chain uses TRBV29-1 and TRBJ2-6; TRBD1 is a possible D gene (6 bases). Germline values: CDR1 SQVTM, CDR2 ANQGSEA. This CDR3 contains 17 residues. V dropped 3 bases and J dropped 0 bases, with 15 bases sitting between them. CDR3 nucleotides: TGCAGCGTTGAGGCGGACAGCGAAGTCTCTGGGGCCAACGTCCTGACTTTC. Translated: CSVEADSEVSGANVLTF.

The chain joins TRBV5-1 to TRBJ1-2, with D perhaps TRBD1 (6 bases). This CDR3 is 16 amino acids long. Per the germline V gene, CDR1 is SGHRS and CDR2 is YFSETQ. Between the trimmed V and J ends, which lost 0 bases and 4 bases, there was a span of 16 bases. The CDR3: CASSLVAGGTFYGYTF. The CDR3 coding sequence is TGCGCCAGCAGCTTGGTGGCCGGGGGCACCTTCTATGGCTACACCTTC.

This clonotype was observed a few times. The J gene is TRBJ2-1, the V gene TRBV4-1; weak D call: TRBD2 (6 bases). Germline V gives CDR1 MGHRA, CDR2 YSYEKL. The CDR3 spans 15 residues. V shed 1 base and J shed 9 bases, with 16 bases lying between them. The CDR3 reads CASSQVSGPLFEQFF. CDR3 DNA sequence: TGCGCCAGCAGCCAAGTTAGCGGCCCCCTATTTGAGCAGTTCTTC.

The CDR3 coding sequence is TGCGCCAGCAGCTTGTTTCCTAGCAGTACCTACGAGCAGTACGTC. Its protein is CASSLFPSSTYEQYV. The genes are TRBV5-1 and TRBJ2-7; D may be TRBD2 (5 bases). Germline V gives CDR1 SGHRS, CDR2 YFSETQ. V gave up 1 base and J gave up 2 bases, with 13 bases separating them. The CDR3 length is 15 residues.

The chain is built from TRBV12-3 or TRBV12-4 and TRBJ1-5, with a weak D call TRBD1 (5 bases). V was shortened by 6 bases and J by 7 bases, with 13 bases between the two germline ends. The CDR3 consists of 13 residues. The CDR3 nucleotides read TGTGCCAGCAGCCGCCAGGGCGGACAGCCCCAGCATTTT. Its protein product is CASSRQGGQPQHF.

V gene TRBV7-8 combines with J gene TRBJ2-3; 8 nucleotides align to TRBD1. The germline gives CDR1 SGHVS, CDR2 FQNEAQ. J lost 11 bases, V lost 5 bases, and 6 bases had no gene match. This CDR3 spans 12 amino acids. The CDR3 sequence is CASSAVTGGQYF. In DNA form, the CDR3 reads TGTGCCAGCAGCGCCGTAACAGGGGGGCAGTATTTT.

Only a few counts were recorded for this clonotype. The chain links TRBV10-3 to TRBJ2-3, with D perhaps TRBD2 (6 bases). The CDR3 sequence is 14 residues long. Trimming cost V 8 bases and J 2 bases, with 14 bases left between them. Germline V gene sequence: CDR1 ENHRY, CDR2 SYGVKD. The CDR3 sequence is CAIGLGLATDTQYF. The CDR3 region has the DNA TGTGCCATCGGGCTGGGACTTGCCACAGATACGCAGTATTTT.

The CDR3 sequence is CSARPLAGGAYNEQFF. DNA of the CDR3: TGCAGTGCAAGACCCTTGGCGGGGGGTGCGTACAATGAGCAGTTCTTC. The chain combines TRBV20-1 with TRBJ2-1, with TRBD2 matching over 8 bases. Germline V gene data show CDR1 as DFQATT and CDR2 as SNEGSKA (reference sequence). With 6 bases clipped from V and 4 bases from J, the junction kept 14 bases outside the gene matches. The CDR3 is 16 amino acids.

This chain joins TRBV3-1 and TRBJ1-5, with D maybe TRBD1 (5 bases). Trimming left V 4 bases short and J 6 bases short, with 13 bases between. The CDR3 runs to 14 residues. Germline V lookup: CDR1 LGHDT, CDR2 YNNKEL (reference sequence). This CDR3 is CASSPWGSGQPQHF. In nucleotides, the CDR3 is TGTGCCAGCAGCCCATGGGGGTCGGGTCAGCCCCAGCATTTT.

This clonotype was counted only a few times. The chain joins TRBV10-3 to TRBJ1-6, with 7 bases identical to TRBD1. The trim removed 8 bases at V and 7 bases at J, leaving 5 bases unmatched. The CDR3 consists of 13 residues. In germline, CDR1 is ENHRY, CDR2 SYGVKD. CDR3 bases: TGTGCCATCGGCGGGACAGAGAATTCACCCCTCCACTTT. It translates to CAIGGTENSPLHF.